The 8 T cell receptor beta chains below were found in one sample sequenced in a study of T-cell reconstitution after alpha-beta-depleted transplantation in children. The authors prepared the TCRbeta library with unique molecular identifiers. TCRdb analysed the PCR reads with MiXCR anew, one entry per CDR3 protein. Among approximately 85,000 distinct CDR3 sequences, 13% to 15% were seen once, and the ten largest hold around a quarter. The sequencing here drew on PBMCs, mostly from graft donor cells, taken 180 days after TCRalphabeta/CD19-depleted stem cell transplant. Receptor source: a male patient between 2 and 9 years old who had a stem cell transplant for acute lymphoblastic leukemia, so the T cells may come from the graft donor.

The chain is built from TRBV4-2 and TRBJ2-1; D is uncertain. The CDR3 is made up of 13 amino acids. The V end was cut by 0 bases, the J end by 4 bases, with 4 bases between. The V gene's germline CDR1 is LGHNA and CDR2 YNFKEQ. CDR3 DNA: TGTGCCAGCAGCCAAGAGGGATACAATGAGCAGTTCTTC. This translates into CASSQEGYNEQFF.

V gene TRBV5-1 combines with J gene TRBJ1-1; the D is unclear. Deletions cut 5 bases from V and 0 bases from J, with 17 bases between. The CDR3 spans 16 residues. In germline, CDR1 is SGHRS, CDR2 YFSETQ. CDR3 protein: CASSWQVEGVNTEAFF. As DNA, the CDR3 is TGCGCCAGCAGTTGGCAGGTCGAGGGAGTGAACACTGAAGCTTTCTTT.

This clonotype was recorded a few times. The chain has TRBV10-1 and TRBJ2-3; D possibly corresponds to TRBD1 (6 bases). V was cut by 2 bases and J by 2 bases, with 23 bases left in between. Germline CDR1 reads WNHNN; CDR2 reads SYGVQD (reference sequence). The CDR3 loop spans 19 amino acids. This chain's CDR3 is CASSEGVTDSPKVTDTQYF. The CDR3 DNA sequence: TGCGCCAGCAGTGAGGGGGTTACGGACAGCCCGAAAGTCACAGATACGCAGTATTTT.

The rearrangement links TRBV4-3 to TRBJ2-3; TRBD1 matches at 7 bases. The V segment lost 3 bases and the J segment 5 bases; nucleotides outside the gene matches: 8. The germline V gene encodes CDR1 LGHNA and CDR2 YSLEER. The CDR3 extends over 15 amino acids. The CDR3 sequence is CASSHFDRDEDTQYF. CDR3 in DNA: TGCGCCAGCAGCCACTTCGACAGGGACGAAGATACGCAGTATTTT.

This clonotype was seen more than once but under ten times. V gene TRBV24-1 combines with J gene TRBJ2-5; a possible D gene is TRBD2 (7 bases). V was cut by 5 bases and J by 4 bases, with 19 bases left in between. CDR1 KGHDR and CDR2 SFDVKD come from the germline V gene. There are 16 residues in the CDR3. The CDR3 DNA is TGTGCCACCAGTGTCCATGGTCGGGGGGCGAGAGAGACCCAGTACTTC. It encodes CATSVHGRGARETQYF.

A few counts support this clonotype. V is TRBV20-1 and J is TRBJ1-1, with 7 bases matching TRBD1. Germline CDR1 reads DFQATT; CDR2 reads SNEGSKA (reference sequence). The trim removed 2 bases at V and 5 bases at J, leaving 14 bases unmatched. The CDR3 loop spans 16 amino acids. CDR3 bases: TGCAGTGCTAGACCCAGGGGGGGCGCATGGAATACTGAAGCTTTCTTT. It specifies CSARPRGGAWNTEAFF.

On this clonotype: Given a much more abundant clone one base away, this may be a read error. The chain links TRBV12-3 or TRBV12-4 to TRBJ2-1; 11 nucleotides agree with TRBD2. This CDR3 has 17 amino acids. Written as DNA, the CDR3 is TGTCCCAGCAGTTTAGGCCCCCCGGGACTAGCGGACAATGAGCAGTTCTTC. Its translation: CPSSLGPPGLADNEQFF.

The chain recombines TRBV18 with TRBJ1-5, with D hard to call. The CDR3 length is 15 residues. Trimming removed 6 bases at V and 2 bases at J, with 14 bases between. CDR1 is KGHSH, CDR2 LQKENI, per germline. The CDR3 DNA sequence: TGTGCCAGCTCGAAGGCGGAGGAGGGCAATCAGCCCCAGCATTTT. It codes for CASSKAEEGNQPQHF.